The 19 T cell receptor beta chains presented below share a single source sample, sequenced in a study of CD4 T cells in relation to SARS-CoV-2 and coronaviruses. Unexposed donor CD4+ T cells date from about 2011-2018, before the COVID-19 pandemic. The cells were cultured for about ten days before CD4+ T cells were isolated. Assay used: immunoSEQ multiplex PCR; TCRdb lists only in-frame clones, some missing. The sample carries around 21,000 clones, under 70% recorded once. The antigens for these receptors are not known. Sequencing was performed on CD4+ T cells from PBMCs, cultured in vitro. The receptors stem from a human donor in good health.

The CDR3 nucleotides are TGTGCCAGCAGCATGGGACTAGCGGGGCCCAGCACAGATACGCAGTATTTT. This translates into CASSMGLAGPSTDTQYF. This chain links TRBV5-4 with TRBJ2-3, with TRBD2 matching over 13 bases. V lost 4 bases, J lost 0 bases, and 5 bases stayed unmatched. Germline V CDR1 and CDR2: SGHNT, YYREEE (reference sequence). This CDR3 spans 17 amino acids.

This clone has a handful of counts. The genes are TRBV5-5 and TRBJ1-1; D not resolved. CDR3 size: 14 residues. V was trimmed by 1 base and J by 1 base, leaving 8 bases between them. The germline CDR1 and CDR2 sequences are SGHKS and YYEKEE (reference sequence). CDR3 loop: CASSLIPENTEAFF. The CDR3 DNA follows: TGTGCCAGCAGCTTGATCCCGGAGAACACTGAAGCTTTCTTT.

This chain links TRBV11-2 with TRBJ1-2; 10 bases align to TRBD1. The CDR3 runs 14 residues. Germline lookup yields CDR1 SGHAT and CDR2 FQNNGV. V gave up 1 base and J gave up 8 bases; unmatched junction bases: 4. The CDR3 DNA sequence: TGTGCCAGCAGCTTAGGGGACAGGGGCTGGGGCTACACCTTC. Its protein is CASSLGDRGWGYTF.

The chain has TRBV18 and TRBJ2-7; perhaps D is TRBD1 or TRBD2 (5 bases each). This CDR3 region has 14 residues. Germline assignment: CDR1 KGHSH and CDR2 LQKENI. The V end was cut by 3 bases, the J end by 2 bases, with 11 bases between. The CDR3 DNA reads as TGTGCCAGCTCACCTAGGGACCGCCCCTACGAGCAGTACTTC. Encoded protein: CASSPRDRPYEQYF.

The chain recombines TRBV5-1 with TRBJ2-5, with 9 positions matching TRBD2. V lost 5 bases and J lost 7; bases outside the gene matches: 15. Germline CDR1 and CDR2: SGHRS and YFSETQ. The CDR3 has 16 residues. The CDR3 loop is CASSELAGSSGGTQYF. The CDR3 coding sequence is TGCGCCAGCAGTGAGCTAGCGGGGTCCTCCGGGGGGACCCAGTACTTC.

V usage is TRBV23-1 and J usage is TRBJ1-4; 7 bases match TRBD1. TRBV23-1 is flagged as an ORF with uncertain function. The CDR3 runs 16 residues. After removal of 1 base from V and 0 bases from J, the junction contained 2 bases not matched to a gene. CDR3 region: CASSQWGQTTNEKLFF. The DNA of the CDR3 is TGCGCCAGCAGTCAATGGGGACAGACAACTAATGAAAAACTGTTTTTT.

This chain connects TRBV11-2 to TRBJ2-1; 9 nucleotides agree with TRBD2. The CDR3 is made up of 16 amino acids. Germline V gene sequence: CDR1 SGHAT, CDR2 FQNNGV. V lost 6 bases, J lost 4 bases, and 10 bases stayed unmatched. The CDR3 here is CASRSQRGDRYNEQFF. The CDR3 bases are TGTGCCAGCAGGAGTCAGCGGGGGGACCGTTACAATGAGCAGTTCTTC.

The chain combines TRBV3-1 (or the pseudogene TRBV3-2) with TRBJ2-4; no clear D. This CDR3 has 12 residues. Germline lookup yields CDR1 LGHDT and CDR2 YNNKEL (reference sequence). Between the trimmed V and J ends, which lost 1 base and 7 bases, there was a span of 5 bases. CDR3 in DNA: TGTGCCAGCAGCCAAGCTGGGAACATTCAGTACTTC. This sequence encodes CASSQAGNIQYF.

The gene calls are TRBV3-1 (or the pseudogene TRBV3-2) and TRBJ2-1; a weak D match, TRBD2 (6 bases). The CDR3 is 15 amino acids. V was trimmed by 4 bases and J by 3 bases, leaving 13 bases between them. Germline values: CDR1 LGHDT, CDR2 YNNKEL (reference sequence). The CDR3 loop reads CASSRAGRLYNEQFF. DNA for the CDR3: TGTGCCAGCAGCCGGGCGGGGCGTCTCTACAATGAGCAGTTCTTC.

The V call is TRBV30, the J call TRBJ2-7; no firm D call. Trimming removed 2 bases from V and 6 bases from J, with 14 bases in between. CDR1 is GTSNPN and CDR2 is SVGIG in the germline V gene (reference sequence). There are 13 residues in the CDR3. The CDR3 spells CAWSPGPLGEQYF. The DNA for the CDR3 is TGTGCCTGGAGTCCCGGCCCCCTGGGCGAGCAGTACTTC.

Written as DNA, the CDR3 is TGTGCCACTACCGGGAACTTCGCGACTAATGAAAAACTGTTTTTT. Translation: CATTGNFATNEKLFF. This chain joins TRBV30 and TRBJ1-4; D remains ambiguous. CDR1 and CDR2 from the germline V gene are GTSNPN and SVGIG (reference sequence). V dropped 8 bases and J dropped 2 bases, with 18 bases sitting between them. The CDR3 totals 15 residues.

This chain connects TRBV2 to TRBJ2-7; 7 bases align to TRBD1. The J segment lost 4 bases and the V segment lost 6 bases, leaving 12 bases of the junction unmatched. This CDR3 contains 15 residues. Germline lookup yields CDR1 SNHLY and CDR2 FYNNEI. The CDR3 sequence is CASRPSPGQQYEQYF. CDR3 DNA: TGTGCCAGCAGGCCCTCCCCGGGACAGCAATACGAGCAGTACTTC.

The chain has TRBV19 and TRBJ1-2, with no clear D. CDR1 and CDR2 from the germline V gene are LNHDA and SQIVND (reference sequence). The V end lost 5 bases, the J end lost 4 bases, and 11 bases lay between the germline ends. This CDR3 spans 13 amino acids. CDR3 DNA sequence: TGTGCCAGTAGTTCGCAGGCGTTCTATGGCTACACCTTC. Translated, it gives CASSSQAFYGYTF.

The CDR3 DNA sequence: TGCAGCGTGATAACAGGGGGCCCAAATCAGCCCCAGCATTTT. Residues: CSVITGGPNQPQHF. The V call is TRBV29-1, the J call TRBJ1-5; 9 positions agree with TRBD1. The CDR3 runs to 14 residues. Germline V lookup: CDR1 SQVTM, CDR2 ANQGSEA. V dropped 6 bases and J dropped 4; count of bases not matched to a gene: 7.

V and J are TRBV6-5 and TRBJ2-5, with D possibly matching TRBD2 (6 bases). Germline CDR1 is MNHEY and CDR2 is SVGAGI. This CDR3 region has 16 residues. V was trimmed by 1 base and J by 7 bases, leaving 19 bases between them. CDR3 residues: CASSYFRAAPGRTQYF. The CDR3 DNA reads TGTGCCAGCAGTTACTTTCGGGCAGCCCCCGGGAGGACCCAGTACTTC.

CDR3 protein: CASSAQETQYF. CDR3 nucleotide sequence: TGTGCCAGCAGTGCACAAGAGACCCAGTACTTC. The J gene is TRBJ2-5, the V gene TRBV2; unclear D gene. CDR1 and CDR2 from the germline V gene are SNHLY and FYNNEI. CDR3 size: 11 residues. Trimming removed 4 bases at V and 2 bases at J, with 2 bases between.

This chain joins TRBV7-2 and TRBJ2-4, with D tentatively TRBD1 (5 bases). The CDR3 loop spans 15 amino acids. V lost 5 bases and J 10 bases, leaving 21 bases between the germline ends. Looked up from germline, CDR1 is SGHTA and CDR2 is FQGNSA. CDR3 sequence reads: CASSPGRRQTGIQYF. The CDR3 nucleotides read TGTGCCAGCAGCCCCGGCCGGAGACAGACCGGAATTCAGTACTTC.

This clone was observed a single time. An end of the junction differs from the germline gene, which may be a read error. The genes are TRBV28 and TRBJ1-2, with D unresolved. Germline V lookup: CDR1 MDHEN, CDR2 SYDVKM. This CDR3 is built from 12 residues. The chain's CDR3 is CASNPLNRPRVF. The DNA for the CDR3 is TGTGCCAGCAACCCTCTCAACCGACCCCGGGTTTTC.

The table lists this clone with a few counts. The chain carries TRBV7-3 and TRBJ2-3; D may correspond to TRBD1 or TRBD2 (5 bases each). The CDR3 contains 15 residues. Germline CDR1 SGHTA, CDR2 FQGTGA. Trimming took 5 bases from V and 2 from J, leaving 14 bases between them. The DNA of the CDR3 is TGTGCCAGCAGCGCCGCCGGGGCTTACACAGATACGCAGTATTTT. The encoded protein is CASSAAGAYTDTQYF.